The following is a T cell receptor (beta chain) sequence with its context. What it binds is unknown. This sample is part of a study of OX40 agonist ivuxolimab in advanced cancers. Study as a whole: Eligibility admitted prior anti-PD-1, anti-PD-L1 or anti-CTLA-4 therapy; about 40% had some.

General study findings and limits: In general, CD8+ T cells held more expanded clones than CD4+ did, on average. Antigen specificity of clonally expanded peripheral T cells was not established.

Measured with immunoSEQ multiplex PCR; TCRdb has only the in-frame clones, and not every one. The data hold 60,000 to 80,000 clones, with roughly 88% observed a single time. Patients with a history of autoimmune disease or on systemic immunosuppression were excluded. In germline, CDR1 is SGHRS, CDR2 YFSETQ. CDR3 size: 15 residues. Trimming took off 5 bases at V and 2 bases at J, with 16 bases between the two ends. The input for sequencing was CD4+ or CD8+ T cells sorted from blood, taken in a trial of the OX40 agonist ivuxolimab. The chain has TRBV5-1 and TRBJ2-5, with a tentative D call TRBD2 (6 bases). The TCR sequence derives from an adult with an advanced solid tumor such as melanoma, head and neck, liver or kidney cancer. The CDR3 protein is CASRGAPSVQETQYF. CDR3 sequence (DNA): TGCGCCAGCAGGGGTGCCCCTAGCGTTCAAGAGACCCAGTACTTC.